This TCR beta chain was identified in a study of shared clonotypes between healthy human individuals. General study results and limits: Larger estimated richness was generally seen in naive subsets than in memory subsets. Clonotypes not shared had lower generation probabilities than those common to all four donors.

Assay: immunoSEQ multiplex PCR; the TCRdb copy retains only in-frame clones and omits some. The sample gives around 2.5 million clones, 80% to 95% of which show up once; 0.35% to 0.45% is in the top ten. The donor cohort consisted entirely of Caucasian adults residing in Nashville, Tennessee. Comments on this clone: The antigen is undetermined.

This TCR derives from a man between 18 and 35 years old in good health. Some clones in this sample may be carry-over from other donors' samples. Specimen: naive CD4+ T cells from PBMCs. The subset: CD45RA+ positively selected.

CDR3 DNA sequence: TGTGCCAGCAGCCTCCGACAACAATACAATGAGCAGTTCTTC. Protein product: CASSLRQQYNEQFF. The rearrangement links TRBV7-2 to TRBJ2-1, with no clear D. Germline V lookup: CDR1 SGHTA, CDR2 FQGNSA. The CDR3 consists of 14 residues. V dropped 5 bases and J dropped 4 bases, with 12 bases sitting between them.